Given below is one T cell receptor (beta chain) in context. The antigen it recognizes is unknown. Base qualities are not provided; no much larger clone lies one nucleotide away. The entire amount of isolated RNA was reverse transcribed using the High Capacity cDNA Reverse Transcription Kit, so the sequenced TCRB transcripts were expressed ones. Naive, central memory and regulatory T cell samples underwent deep immunoSEQ sequencing, averaging around 4 million total reads per sample. Sorted cells were lysed in RLT buffer, and RNA was extracted using DNase-treated RNeasy Micro or Mini kits according to cell number. Each cell subset was processed separately to prevent cross-contamination, with patient and healthy donor samples processed together. The immunoSEQ multiplex PCR was used to amplify TCRB sequences from cDNA, generating 87-bp fragments that spanned the CDR3 region. Sequencing of the amplicons was performed on the Illumina HiSeq platform. The paper's data handling went like this. PCR bias was computationally corrected using synthetic template baselines, reads within Hamming distance 2 were collapsed, and singletons that could not be merged were discarded. By aligning reads against IMGT, V, D and J genes, CDR3 length, and insertions or deletions at six rearrangement sites were assigned. Clonotype counts were normalized to sorted cell number within each subset before computing true diversity and Gini coefficients with the tcR R package. The overlap coefficient, calculated on TCRB nucleotide sequences, was used to quantify repertoire sharing. As a proxy for the pre-selection repertoire, out-of-frame TCRB sequences from naive cells were analyzed. The clones in this table, taken by TCRdb from immuneACCESS, are in-frame only. Not every clone is retained; where verified, under half of the shortfall comes from an unresolved V gene, and the cause of the rest is unknown. The DNA was the basis for D and trimming; V, J and clone size are from that table. This sample lists about 700,000 clones; around 15% were detected once. The ten most abundant clones make up less than 0.025% of the sample.

This sample was taken from a study of beta chain features in type 1 diabetes (dated by TCRdb to about 2018). Turning to the overall study: Patients and healthy donors did not differ in mean age, gender distribution, total cell number or subset yield. A total of about 100,000,000 sorted cells were examined across all samples, and RNA yield correlated strongly with the number of cells per subset. The study compared the TCRB repertoires of sorted circulating CD4+ T cell subsets in recently diagnosed type 1 diabetes patients with those in matched healthy donors. Whereas all 30 or so donors provided naive and central memory subsets, regulatory and stem cell-like memory subsets were isolated from just 8 patients and about 8 healthy donors.

A single peripheral blood draw of around 120 mL on average was collected from each donor into heparinised tubes. Using a panel that included CD45RO, CCR7, CD25, CD127, CD95 and CD27, naive, central memory, regulatory and stem cell-like memory CD4+ T cells were sorted on a BD FACSAria II. All sorted populations exceeded 95% purity. PBMCs were isolated right away by Lymphoprep density gradient centrifugation and were stained directly, without culture. To minimize batch effects, samples were stained and sorted in pairs, one healthy donor with one patient per experiment. The CDR3 spans 15 residues, from the cysteine through the phenylalanine. This entry keeps only the CDR3 DNA: 45 bases, framed from base 1. V drops 2 bases and J drops 3 bases, leaving 14 bases in between. The germline V gene encodes CDR1 SGHTA and CDR2 FQGTGA. Results and caveats for the whole study, not just this receptor: Because the HLA sub-analyses included only small numbers of individuals, any influence of HLA type on TCRB rearrangement was left unresolved. Naive, central memory and regulatory TCRB repertoires appeared more similar among patients than among healthy donors. In all four CD4+ subsets, TCRB CDR3 length was moderately but significantly shorter in type 1 diabetes patients. At VDJ recombination sites, patients with type 1 diabetes made fewer insertions and deleted more nucleotides, a pattern implying thymic rearrangement abnormalities. PCR might favor shorter templates, but patient and control samples were amplified and corrected together, so any skew would affect both groups equally. Sequencing cDNA rather than genomic DNA could over-represent highly expressing activated cells, although activation and CD3 levels did not differ between groups.

The chain uses TRBV7-3 and TRBJ2-7; the D gene remains uncertain. This receptor was taken from a man younger than 35 with type 1 diabetes. Sequenced input: naive CD4+ T cells from blood. This specimen's cell subset or site label, per the study, means: true naive CD4+ T cells. The sequence in DNA is TGTGCCAGCAGCTTAGAGTCAAAGGGCAGCTACGAGCAGTACTTC. Translated, it gives CASSLESKGSYEQYF.